This record looks at one T cell receptor (beta chain) sequence and its context. The antigen this receptor binds is unknown. No much larger clonotype is one base removed from it; base qualities were not supplied. To demonstrate the VDJtools post-analysis software, the study profiled TCR beta repertoires from the peripheral blood of under 15 young patients with multiple sclerosis. The multiple sclerosis patients were children and adolescents ranging in age from roughly 6 to 15 years. The data stem from a study of post-analysis software for immune sequencing data (dated by TCRdb to about 2015). In the study overall: The recorded disease courses included relapsing-remitting, secondary progressive and progressive-relapsing multiple sclerosis, and some patients had no subtype annotation. A subset of samples was prepared in parallel using single-end sample barcoding, then pooled and co-amplified after Illumina adapter ligation. The patient repertoires were compared against 11 previously published healthy control repertoires obtained from donors aged roughly 6 to 28 years.

The germline V gene yields KGHSH for CDR1 and LQKENI for CDR2. From the cysteine up to the phenylalanine, the CDR3 has a length of 20 residues. The DNA shown is the 60-base CDR3, in frame from base 1. V drops 3 bases and J drops 0 bases, leaving 27 bases in between. The library was built by means of PCR. The data were produced on an Illumina HiSeq 2500. To reduce PCR and sequencing biases, unique molecular identifiers were built into the TCR beta cDNA libraries. Every 1 to 10 million input T cells yielded around 500,000 cDNA molecules, meaning each molecule approximated one T cell. The patient libraries were prepared and sequenced with the same protocol used for the earlier healthy control dataset. Within a given batch, samples were prepared together, multiplexed and sequenced on the same HiSeq lane. The source study handled its data this way. Raw barcoded reads were processed with MIGEC, and single-read molecular identifier groups were discarded before consensus assembly and CDR3 extraction. VDJtools was used for post-analysis of the clonotype tables, and diversity was normalized by down-sampling every dataset to the size of the smallest sample. In repertoire overlap clustering, CDR3 amino acid sequences, but not nucleotide sequences, were matched to correct batch-related cross-sample contamination. Using fastp at Q25 and MiXCR, TCRdb reprocessed the public reads and kept productive beta chains. Here each entry gathers all rows of one CDR3 protein and keeps the most common genes and DNA. The V and J calls and clone size come from TCRdb's table, not from the authors' own analysis. Counted in this sample were about 810,000 distinct CDR3 sequences; about 53% of them appeared once. The top ten constitute approximately 4.4% of the sample.

What the authors observed across the whole study: Significantly lower normalized Chao1 diversity was found in multiple sclerosis patients than in controls, suggesting substantial peripheral T-cell clonal expansion. Significantly higher frequencies in patients than in controls were found for roughly 5 TRBV segments, including TRBV5-6, TRBV5-1 and TRBV20-1. The control group was slightly older than the multiple sclerosis patient group. Direct clustering with F measure showed strong co-clustering of samples prepared in the same batch, prompting a batch-effect correction.

The receptor chain draws on TRBV18 and TRBJ2-7, and possibly TRBD1, on 5 matching bases. Specimen: blood. The receptor was isolated from a girl aged 5-17 years with multiple sclerosis. The DNA sequence follows: TGTGCCAGCTCACCCGACCCCAGGGATTCCCTGTTCCGAAGCTCCTACGAGCAGTACTTC. Translated, this is CASSPDPRDSLFRSSYEQYF.